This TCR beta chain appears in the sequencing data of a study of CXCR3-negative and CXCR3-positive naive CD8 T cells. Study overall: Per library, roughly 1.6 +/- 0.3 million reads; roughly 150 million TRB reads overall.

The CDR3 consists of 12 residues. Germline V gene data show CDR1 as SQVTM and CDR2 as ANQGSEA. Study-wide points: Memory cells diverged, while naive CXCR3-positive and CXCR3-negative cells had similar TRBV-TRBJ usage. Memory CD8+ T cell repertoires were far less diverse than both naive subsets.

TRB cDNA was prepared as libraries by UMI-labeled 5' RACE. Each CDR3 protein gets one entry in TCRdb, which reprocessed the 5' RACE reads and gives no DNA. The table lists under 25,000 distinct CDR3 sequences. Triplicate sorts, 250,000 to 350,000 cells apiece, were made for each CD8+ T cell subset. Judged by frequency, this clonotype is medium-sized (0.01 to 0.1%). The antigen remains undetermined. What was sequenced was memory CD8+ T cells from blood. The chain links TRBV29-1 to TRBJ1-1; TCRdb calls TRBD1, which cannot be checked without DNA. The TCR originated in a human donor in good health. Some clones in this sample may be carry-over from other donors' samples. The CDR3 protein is CSAGQPSSIAFF.